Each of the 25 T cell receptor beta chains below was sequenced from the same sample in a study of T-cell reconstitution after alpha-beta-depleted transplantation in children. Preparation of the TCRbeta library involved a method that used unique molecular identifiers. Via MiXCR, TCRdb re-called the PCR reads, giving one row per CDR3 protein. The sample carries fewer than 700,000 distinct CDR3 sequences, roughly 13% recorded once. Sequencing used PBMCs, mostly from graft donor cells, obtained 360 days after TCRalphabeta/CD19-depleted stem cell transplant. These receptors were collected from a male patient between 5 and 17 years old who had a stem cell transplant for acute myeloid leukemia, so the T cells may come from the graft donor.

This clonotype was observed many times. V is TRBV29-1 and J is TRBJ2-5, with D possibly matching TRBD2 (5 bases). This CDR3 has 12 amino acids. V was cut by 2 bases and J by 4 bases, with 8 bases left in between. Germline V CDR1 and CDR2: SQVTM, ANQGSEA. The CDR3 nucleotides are TGCAGCGTTGAACTAGCCCCAGAGACCCAGTACTTC. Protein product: CSVELAPETQYF.

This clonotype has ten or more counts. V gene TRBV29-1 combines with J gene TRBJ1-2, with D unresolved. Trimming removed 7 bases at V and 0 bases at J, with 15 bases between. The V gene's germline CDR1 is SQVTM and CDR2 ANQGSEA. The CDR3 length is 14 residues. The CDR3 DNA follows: TGCAGCGGAAACCGGCCCGATTCTAACTATGGCTACACCTTC. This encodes CSGNRPDSNYGYTF.

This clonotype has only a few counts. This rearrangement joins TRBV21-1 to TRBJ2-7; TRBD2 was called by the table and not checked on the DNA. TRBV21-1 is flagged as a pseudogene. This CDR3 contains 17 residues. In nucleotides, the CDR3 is TGTGCCAGCCTGCTAGCGGGTCACAGCACATACTCCTACGAGCAGTACTTC. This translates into CASLLAGHSTYSYEQYF.

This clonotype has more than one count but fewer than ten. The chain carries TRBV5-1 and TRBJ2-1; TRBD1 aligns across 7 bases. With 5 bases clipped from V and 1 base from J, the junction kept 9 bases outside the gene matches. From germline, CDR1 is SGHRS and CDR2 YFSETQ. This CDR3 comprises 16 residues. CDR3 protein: CASSAGTVKSYNEQFF. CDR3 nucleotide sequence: TGCGCCAGCAGTGCCGGGACAGTAAAATCCTACAATGAGCAGTTCTTC.

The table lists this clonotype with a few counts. The CDR3 DNA reads TGCAGTGCCGATGAGCCTGAGGAGGTCAAAAACATTCAGTACTTC. Amino acids: CSADEPEEVKNIQYF. The chain uses TRBV20-1 and TRBJ2-4, with D perhaps TRBD2 (5 bases). The germline gives CDR1 DFQATT, CDR2 SNEGSKA (reference sequence). CDR3 length: 15 amino acids. The V end was cut by 6 bases, the J end by 3 bases, with 18 bases between.

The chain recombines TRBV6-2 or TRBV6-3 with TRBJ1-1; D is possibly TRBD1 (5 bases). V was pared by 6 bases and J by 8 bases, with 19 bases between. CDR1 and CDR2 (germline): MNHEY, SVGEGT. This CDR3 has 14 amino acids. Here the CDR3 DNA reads TGTGCCAGCAGACTTCCGGCCTTCAGGGAAGAAGCTTTCTTT. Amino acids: CASRLPAFREEAFF.

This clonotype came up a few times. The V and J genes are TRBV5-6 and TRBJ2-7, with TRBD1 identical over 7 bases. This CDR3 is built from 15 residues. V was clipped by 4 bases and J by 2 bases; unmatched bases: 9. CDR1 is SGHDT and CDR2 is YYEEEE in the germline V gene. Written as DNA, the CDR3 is TGTGCCAGCAGCCGTGTGGGGACAGCTCCCTACGAGCAGTACTTC. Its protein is CASSRVGTAPYEQYF.

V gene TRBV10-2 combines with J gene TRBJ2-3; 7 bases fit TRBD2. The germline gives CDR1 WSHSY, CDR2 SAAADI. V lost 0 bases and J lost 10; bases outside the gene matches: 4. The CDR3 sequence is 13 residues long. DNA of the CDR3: TGCGCCAGCAGTGAGTCGGCTAGCGGTGCGCAGTATTTT. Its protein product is CASSESASGAQYF.

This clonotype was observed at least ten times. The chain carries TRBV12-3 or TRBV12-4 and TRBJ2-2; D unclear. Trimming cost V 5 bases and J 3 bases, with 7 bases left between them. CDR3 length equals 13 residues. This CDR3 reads CASSTRHTGELFF. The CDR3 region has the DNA TGTGCCAGCAGTACTCGTCACACCGGGGAGCTGTTTTTT.

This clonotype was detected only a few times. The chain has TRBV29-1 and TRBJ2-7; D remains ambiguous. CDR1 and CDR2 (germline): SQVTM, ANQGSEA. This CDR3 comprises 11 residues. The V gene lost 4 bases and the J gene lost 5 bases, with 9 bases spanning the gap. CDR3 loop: CSVGEANEQYF. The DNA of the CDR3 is TGCAGCGTTGGGGAAGCCAACGAGCAGTACTTC.

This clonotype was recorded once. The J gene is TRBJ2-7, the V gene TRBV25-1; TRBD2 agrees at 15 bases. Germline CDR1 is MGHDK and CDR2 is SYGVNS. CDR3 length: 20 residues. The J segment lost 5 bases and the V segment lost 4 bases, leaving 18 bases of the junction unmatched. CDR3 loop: CASSGGMGRVGLAGGNEQYF. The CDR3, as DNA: TGTGCCAGCAGTGGAGGGATGGGGCGAGTGGGACTAGCGGGAGGTAACGAGCAGTACTTC.

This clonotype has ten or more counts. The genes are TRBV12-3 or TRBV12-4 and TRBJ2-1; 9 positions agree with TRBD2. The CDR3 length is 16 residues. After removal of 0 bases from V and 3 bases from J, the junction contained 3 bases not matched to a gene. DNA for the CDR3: TGTGCCAGCAGTTTAGCTAGCGGGAGATTCTACAATGAGCAGTTCTTC. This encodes CASSLASGRFYNEQFF.

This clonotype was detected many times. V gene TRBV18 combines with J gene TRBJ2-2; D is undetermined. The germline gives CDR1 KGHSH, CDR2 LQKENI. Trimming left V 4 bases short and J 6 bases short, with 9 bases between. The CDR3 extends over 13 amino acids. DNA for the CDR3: TGTGCCAGCTCACAGTCGCCTCCCGGGGAGCTGTTTTTT. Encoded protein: CASSQSPPGELFF.

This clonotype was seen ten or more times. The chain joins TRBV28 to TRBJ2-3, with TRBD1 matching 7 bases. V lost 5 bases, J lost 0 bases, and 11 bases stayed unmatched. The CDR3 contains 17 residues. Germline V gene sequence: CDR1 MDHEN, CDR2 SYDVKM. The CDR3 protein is CASSHTTGVLSTDTQYF. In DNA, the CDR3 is TGTGCCAGCAGTCATACTACAGGGGTTCTGAGCACAGATACGCAGTATTTT.

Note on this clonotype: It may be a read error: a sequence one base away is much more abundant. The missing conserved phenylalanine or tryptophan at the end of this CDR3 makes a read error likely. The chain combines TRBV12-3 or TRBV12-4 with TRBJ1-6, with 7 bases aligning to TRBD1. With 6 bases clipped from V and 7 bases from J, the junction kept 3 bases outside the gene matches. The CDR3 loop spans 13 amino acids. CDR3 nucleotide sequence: TGTGCCAGCAGGACAGGGCGCAATTCACCCCTCCACTGT. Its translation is CASRTGRNSPLHC.

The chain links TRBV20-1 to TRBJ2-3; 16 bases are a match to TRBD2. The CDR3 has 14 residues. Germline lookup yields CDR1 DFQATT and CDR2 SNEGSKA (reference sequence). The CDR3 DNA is TGCAGGGGACTAGCGGGAGGGCGTACAGATACGCAGTATTTT. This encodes CRGLAGGRTDTQYF.

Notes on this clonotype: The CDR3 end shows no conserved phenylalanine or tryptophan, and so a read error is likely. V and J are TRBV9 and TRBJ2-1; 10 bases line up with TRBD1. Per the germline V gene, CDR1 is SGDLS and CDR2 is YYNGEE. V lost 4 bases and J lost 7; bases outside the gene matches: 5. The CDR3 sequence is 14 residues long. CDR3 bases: TGTGCCAGCAGCAGATGGGACAGGGGAAATGAGCAGTTCATC. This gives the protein CASSRWDRGNEQFI.

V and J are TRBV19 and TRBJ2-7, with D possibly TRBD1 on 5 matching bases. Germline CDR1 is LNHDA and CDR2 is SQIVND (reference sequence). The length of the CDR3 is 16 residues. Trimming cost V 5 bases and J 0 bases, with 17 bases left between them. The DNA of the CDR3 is TGTGCCAGTAGTCCCTGGACACTCCACAGCTCCTACGAGCAGTACTTC. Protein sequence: CASSPWTLHSSYEQYF. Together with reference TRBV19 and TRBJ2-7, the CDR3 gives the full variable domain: DGGITQSPKYLFRKEGQNVTLSCEQNLNHDAMYWYRQDPGQGLRLIYYSQIVNDFQKGDIAEGYSVSREKKESFPLTVTSAQKNPTAFYLCASSPWTLHSSYEQYFGPGTRLTVT.

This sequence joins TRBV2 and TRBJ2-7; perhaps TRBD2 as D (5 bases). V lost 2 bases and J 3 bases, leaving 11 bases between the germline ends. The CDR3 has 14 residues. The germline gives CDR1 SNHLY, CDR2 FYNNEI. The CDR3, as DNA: TGTGCCAGCAGTGAAACGGGGTTTGGCTACGAGCAGTACTTC. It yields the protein CASSETGFGYEQYF. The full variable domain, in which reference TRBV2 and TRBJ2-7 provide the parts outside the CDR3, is EPEVTQTPSHQVTQMGQEVILRCVPISNHLYFYWYRQILGQKVEFLVSFYNNEISEKSEIFDDQFSVERPDGSNFTLKIRSTKLEDSAMYFCASSETGFGYEQYFGPGTRLTVT.

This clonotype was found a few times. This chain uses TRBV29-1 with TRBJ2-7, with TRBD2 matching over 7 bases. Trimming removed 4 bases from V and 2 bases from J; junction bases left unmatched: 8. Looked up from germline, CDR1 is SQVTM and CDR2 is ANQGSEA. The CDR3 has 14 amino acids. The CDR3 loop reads CSVGGLETPYEQYF. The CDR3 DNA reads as TGCAGCGTTGGCGGACTAGAAACTCCCTACGAGCAGTACTTC.

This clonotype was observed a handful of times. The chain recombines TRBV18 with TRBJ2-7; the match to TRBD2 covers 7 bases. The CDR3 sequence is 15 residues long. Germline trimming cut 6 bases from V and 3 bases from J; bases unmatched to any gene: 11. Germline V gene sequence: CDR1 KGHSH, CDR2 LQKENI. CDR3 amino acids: CASSSQAGEGYEQYF. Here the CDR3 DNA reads TGTGCCAGCTCGTCCCAGGCGGGAGAGGGCTACGAGCAGTACTTC. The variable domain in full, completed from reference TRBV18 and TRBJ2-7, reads NAGVMQNPRHLVRRRGQEARLRCSPMKGHSHVYWYRQLPEEGLKFMVYLQKENIIDESGMPKERFSAEFPKEGPSILRIQQVVRGDSAAYFCASSSQAGEGYEQYFGPGTRLTVT.

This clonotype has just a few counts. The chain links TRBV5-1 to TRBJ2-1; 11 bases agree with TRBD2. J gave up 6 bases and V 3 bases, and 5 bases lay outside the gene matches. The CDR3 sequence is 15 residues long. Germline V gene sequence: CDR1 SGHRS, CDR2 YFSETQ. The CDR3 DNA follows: TGCGCCAGCAGCTCGGGACTAGCGGTTCCCAATGAGCAGTTCTTC. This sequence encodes CASSSGLAVPNEQFF.

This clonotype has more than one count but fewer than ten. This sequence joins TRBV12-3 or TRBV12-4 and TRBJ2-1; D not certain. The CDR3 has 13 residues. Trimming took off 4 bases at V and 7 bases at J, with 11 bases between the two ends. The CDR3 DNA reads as TGTGCCAGCAGTTCGTGGGATATGAATGAGCAGTTCTTC. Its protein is CASSSWDMNEQFF.

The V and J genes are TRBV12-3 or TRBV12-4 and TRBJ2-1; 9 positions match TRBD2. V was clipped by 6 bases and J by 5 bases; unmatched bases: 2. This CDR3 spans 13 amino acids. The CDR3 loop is CASSPSGNNEQFF. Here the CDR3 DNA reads TGTGCCAGCAGCCCTAGCGGGAACAATGAGCAGTTCTTC.

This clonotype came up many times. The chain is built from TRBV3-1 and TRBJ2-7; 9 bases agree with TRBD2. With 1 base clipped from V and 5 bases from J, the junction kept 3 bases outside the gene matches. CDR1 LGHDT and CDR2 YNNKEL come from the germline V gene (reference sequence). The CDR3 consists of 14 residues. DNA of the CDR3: TGTGCCAGCAGCCAAGCTCTAGCGGGAAACGAGCAGTACTTC. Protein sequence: CASSQALAGNEQYF.